This is a list of T cell receptor beta chains from one sample in a study of blood T cell repertoires in COVID-19. Repertoires were generated with immunoSEQ multiplex PCR, while TCRdb's copy carries only in-frame clones and drops some. The table includes 100,000 to 120,000 clones, 80% to 90% detected once. Material: peripheral blood. These receptors all stem from a woman aged 50 to 60 with acute or convalescent COVID-19. Both conserved end residues are part of each CDR3. The D gene is left open where the match is weak. Clone size is stated in some rows and not others, as once, few, many or a class when expanded.

size	V	D	length	J	DNA	CDR3
.	TRBV7-9	TRBD2	19	TRBJ2-1	TGTGCCAGCGCGGGCCTGGGACTAGCGGTCAGGAGCTCCTACAATGAGCAGTTCTTC	CASAGLGLAVRSSYNEQFF
.	TRBV7-9	TRBD2	16	TRBJ2-1	TGTGCCAGCAGCCCCGTGGGGAGGGACCGGGGGGATGAGCAGTTCTTC	CASSPVGRDRGDEQFF
.	TRBV5-4	.	17	TRBJ1-1	TGTGCCAGCAGCCCCGGGGGGGCCCCTAGGGTGGACACTGAAGCTTTCTTT	CASSPGGAPRVDTEAFF
.	TRBV10-1	.	13	TRBJ1-1	TGCGCCAGCAGTGAGTCCTACGGCGGAGAAGCTTTCTTT	CASSESYGGEAFF
.	TRBV25-1	TRBD1	12	TRBJ2-7	TGTGCCAGCAAGGGACAGGGGTACGAGCAGTACTTC	CASKGQGYEQYF
.	TRBV10-3	.	12	TRBJ1-2	TGTGCCATCAGTGACGGACTAGCGGGCTACACCTTC	CAISDGLAGYTF
.	TRBV19	.	14	TRBJ1-3	TGTGCCAGTACCTTGGCGTCCGGGGAAAACACCATATATTTT	CASTLASGENTIYF
.	TRBV10-3	TRBD1	14	TRBJ1-6	TGTGCCATCAGCGATGGACAGGGCGGTTCACCCCTCCACTTT	CAISDGQGGSPLHF
.	TRBV6-2/TRBV6-3	TRBD2	19	TRBJ2-6	TGTGCCAGCAGATACCCTGCGGGAGGGGAAACGTCTGGGGCCAACGTCCTGACTTTC	CASRYPAGGETSGANVLTF
.	TRBV5-1	.	12	TRBJ1-1	TGCGCCAGCAGCTTGGAGGGGATTTTGGCTTTCTTT	CASSLEGILAFF
.	TRBV25-1	.	14	TRBJ2-5	TGTGCCACCCGAGAAGCAGGGATTCGGGAGACCCAGTACTTC	CATREAGIRETQYF
.	TRBV12-3/TRBV12-4	.	12	TRBJ2-7	TGTGCCAGCAGTTTACACACCCTCGAGCAGTACTTC	CASSLHTLEQYF
once	TRBV30	.	15	TRBJ2-3	TGTGCCTGGAGTGTACAGGCTTGGGGCACAGATACGCAGTATTTT	CAWSVQAWGTDTQYF
.	TRBV10-2	TRBD1	17	TRBJ1-5	TGCGCCAGCAGTGAAGGTGGGCCAGGGGGCATTGATCAGCCCCAGCATTTT	CASSEGGPGGIDQPQHF
.	TRBV7-3	TRBD2	17	TRBJ2-1	TGTGCCAGCAGCTTCCATTATACTAGCGGGAGGGCGGATGAGCAGTTCTTC	CASSFHYTSGRADEQFF
.	TRBV7-7	TRBD1	14	TRBJ2-7	TGTGCTAGCAGCCCAGGACAGGGGATGTACGAGCAGTACTTC	CASSPGQGMYEQYF
.	TRBV5-4	.	12	TRBJ1-2	TGTGCCAGCAGCTTGGATCAGTATGGCTACACCTTC	CASSLDQYGYTF
.	TRBV24-1	.	17	TRBJ2-5	TGTGCCACCAGTGGCGATCCCGGTCCTGCGGGCGGGGAGACCCAGTACTTC	CATSGDPGPAGGETQYF
few	TRBV7-8	TRBD1	16	TRBJ1-5	TGTGCCAGCAGCCAAACAGGGGGCAAAGTGTTTCAGCCCCAGCATTTT	CASSQTGGKVFQPQHF
.	TRBV5-1	TRBD2	16	TRBJ2-5	TGCGCCAGCAGCTTGGATGCTAGCGGGGGGGAATATGGCCAGTACTTC	CASSLDASGGEYGQYF
once	TRBV30	.	14	TRBJ2-1	TGTGCCTGGGACGGGATCCCTTATATGGATGAGCAGTTCTTC	CAWDGIPYMDEQFF
.	TRBV7-9	.	17	TRBJ2-1	TGTGCCAGCAGCTTAGGTCCGCGGAGGGTCTCCTACAATGAGCAGTTCTTC	CASSLGPRRVSYNEQFF
.	TRBV10-3	TRBD1	20	TRBJ2-1	TGTGCCATCAGGAGGGGAGGGGGCAAAACGGGACAGGGTTTCTACAATGAGCAGTTCTTC	CAIRRGGGKTGQGFYNEQFF
.	TRBV7-2	.	15	TRBJ2-1	TGTGCCAGCAGCTTAGGGCCAGATTCCTACAATGAGCAGTTCTTC	CASSLGPDSYNEQFF
.	TRBV9	.	14	TRBJ1-3	TGTGCCAGCAGCGTAGCCGGTTCTGGAAACACCATATATTTT	CASSVAGSGNTIYF
once	TRBV4-1	.	13	TRBJ1-1	TGCGCCAGCAGCCAAGGGGGGGGCAGGGAAGCTTTCTTT	CASSQGGGREAFF
.	TRBV6-1	.	14	TRBJ1-6	TGTGCCAGCAGTGATCGCGGTCGAGATTCACCCCTCCACTTT	CASSDRGRDSPLHF
few	TRBV7-3	.	13	TRBJ1-5	TGTGCCAGCAGCTTAAGCAGGGGTCAGCCCCAGCATTTT	CASSLSRGQPQHF
.	TRBV18	.	15	TRBJ1-1	TGTGCCAGCTCACCGGCCACAGGGTTGAACACTGAAGCTTTCTTT	CASSPATGLNTEAFF
once	TRBV3-1/TRBV3-2	TRBD1	16	TRBJ1-3	TGTGCCAGCAGCCAAGGACAGGGGGTATCTGGAAACACCATATATTTT	CASSQGQGVSGNTIYF
.	TRBV28	TRBD2	14	TRBJ2-1	TGTGCCAGCAAGACTACTAGCGGCAGAAATGAGCAGTTCTTC	CASKTTSGRNEQFF
.	TRBV9	TRBD1	13	TRBJ1-5	TGTGCCAGCAGCCCAGGGGGGAATCAGCCCCAGCATTTT	CASSPGGNQPQHF
.	TRBV5-8	.	13	TRBJ1-2	TGTGCCAGCAGCTTCCCACAGTACTATGGCTACACCTTC	CASSFPQYYGYTF
.	TRBV4-1	.	16	TRBJ1-1	TGCGCCAGCAGCCAAGTCGTCTACAGGGCGGATACTGAAGCTTTCTTT	CASSQVVYRADTEAFF
.	TRBV28	TRBD2	16	TRBJ2-3	TGTGCCAGCAGTGCTACAACCGGGACTAGCTCAGATACGCAGTATTTT	CASSATTGTSSDTQYF
.	TRBV2	.	15	TRBJ1-5	TGCGCCAGCAGTGAGGGGCTCCTACCGAATCAGCCCCAGCATTTT	CASSEGLLPNQPQHF
.	TRBV3-1/TRBV3-2	.	14	TRBJ2-7	TGTGCCAGCAGCCAAGCACTCAGCGACTACGAGCAGTACTTC	CASSQALSDYEQYF
.	TRBV11-2	TRBD1	13	TRBJ1-1	TGTGCCAGCAGCTCACAGGGGAGGACTGAAGCTTTCTTT	CASSSQGRTEAFF
.	TRBV19	.	12	TRBJ2-1	TGTGCCAGTAAGGCCGGAGGAAATGAGCAGTTCTTC	CASKAGGNEQFF
.	TRBV6-1	TRBD1	12	TRBJ1-2	TGTGCCAGCAGTGAAGCCCGGACAGGGGGAACCTTC	CASSEARTGGTF
.	TRBV28	TRBD1	18	TRBJ2-2	TGTGCCAGCAGACCGGACAGGGGGTCCGAGGGAATCACCGGGGAGCTGTTTTTT	CASRPDRGSEGITGELFF
.	TRBV5-6	.	15	TRBJ2-5	TGTGCCAGCAGCTTGATTAGCGCCATCCAAGAGACCCAGTACTTC	CASSLISAIQETQYF
.	TRBV29-1	.	15	TRBJ1-3	TGCAGCCCATCGGGGGGGGAGCTGCGTGGAAACACCATATATTTT	CSPSGGELRGNTIYF
.	TRBV5-1	.	15	TRBJ1-2	TGCGCCAGCAGCTTCCGACAGAGTCCTAACTATGGCTACACCTTC	CASSFRQSPNYGYTF
.	TRBV27	TRBD2	18	TRBJ2-1	TGTGCCAGCAGTTTATTCGCTATAGCGGGAGACCGTTATAGTGAGCAGTTCTTC	CASSLFAIAGDRYSEQFF
.	TRBV7-9	TRBD1	16	TRBJ2-5	TGTGCCAGCAGCCCCCCGACAGGGGATAAAGAAGAGACCCAGTACTTC	CASSPPTGDKEETQYF
.	TRBV7-2	.	16	TRBJ1-2	TGTGCCAGCAGCCCCCTGTATGTTGGGCAGGGTTATGGCTACACCTTC	CASSPLYVGQGYGYTF
few	TRBV2	TRBD1	15	TRBJ1-4	TGTGCCAGCACGCAAGCCGGGACAGGGAATGAAAAACTGTTTTTT	CASTQAGTGNEKLFF
.	TRBV15	TRBD1	15	TRBJ2-7	TGTGCCACCAGCAGATCAGGACAGGGGGCGGACGAGCAGTACTTC	CATSRSGQGADEQYF